The 5 T cell receptor beta chains reported below all come from one sample, sequenced in a study of graft-versus-host responses after intestinal transplantation. Generated by immunoSEQ multiplex PCR, the TCRdb table keeps only in-frame clones and is missing some. The sample holds around 15,000 clones, 80% seen once. Both intraepithelial and lamina propria lymphocytes were released by processing graft tissue. This material consisted of ileum tissue, taken roughly 110 days after intestinal transplant. The origin of the receptors is a human patient who received an intestinal transplant, so some T cells may come from the graft donor.

V and J are TRBV10-3 and TRBJ2-2; 11 nucleotides match TRBD1. V lost 3 bases and J lost 6; bases outside the gene matches: 6. The CDR3 sequence is 16 residues long. The germline gives CDR1 ENHRY, CDR2 SYGVKD. The CDR3 protein is CAISDARTGGPGELFF. In DNA form, the CDR3 reads TGTGCCATCAGTGACGCTAGGACAGGGGGCCCCGGGGAGCTGTTTTTT.

The rearrangement joins TRBV18 to TRBJ1-2, with D hard to call. CDR1 KGHSH and CDR2 LQKENI come from the germline V gene. The CDR3 contains 15 residues. V lost 1 base to trimming and J lost 0 bases, with 9 bases between them. The CDR3 DNA reads TGTGCCAGCTCACCACTGATACTCCCTAACTATGGCTACACCTTC. This translates into CASSPLILPNYGYTF.

The chain is built from TRBV18 and TRBJ2-7, with 11 positions matching TRBD2. This CDR3 is 17 amino acids long. The germline V gene has CDR1 KGHSH and CDR2 LQKENI. Germline trimming cut 0 bases from V and 0 bases from J; bases unmatched to any gene: 4. CDR3 DNA: TGTGCCAGCTCACCACCTCTCACTAGCGGGAGCTCCTACGAGCAGTACTTC. Its protein product is CASSPPLTSGSSYEQYF.

Here the CDR3 DNA reads TGTGCCAGCAGTGGAAGCGGGGGGGCTTCAGATACGCAGTATTTT. The encoded protein is CASSGSGGASDTQYF. The chain has TRBV6-4 and TRBJ2-3; 10 nucleotides agree with TRBD2. Germline V CDR1 and CDR2: MRHNA, SNTAGT. The CDR3 has 15 amino acids. V trimming: 4 bases; J trimming: 4 bases; junction bases outside the gene matches: 5.

The genes are TRBV5-4 and TRBJ2-2, with D hard to call. The germline CDR1 and CDR2 sequences are SGHNT and YYREEE (reference sequence). This CDR3 region has 12 residues. V was trimmed by 1 base and J by 6 bases, leaving 4 bases between them. CDR3 residues: CASSLQAGELFF. In nucleotides, the CDR3 is TGTGCCAGCAGCTTGCAAGCCGGGGAGCTGTTTTTT.